This TCR beta chain stems from a study of shared clonotypes between healthy human individuals. Measured with immunoSEQ multiplex PCR; TCRdb has only the in-frame clones, and not every one. The data hold about 2.2 million clones, with about 93% observed a single time. Germline V gene sequence: CDR1 SGDLS, CDR2 YYNGEE. The CDR3 has 13 amino acids. V was shortened by 7 bases and J by 5 bases, with 15 bases between the two germline ends. Only CD45RO-negative cells positively selected for CCR7 counted as naive CD8 cells, so terminally differentiated effector memory CD45RA+ cells were excluded. Material: naive CD8+ T cells from PBMCs. The receptor was isolated from a man aged 18 to 29 in good health. Some clones in this sample may be carry-over from other donors' samples. The chain links TRBV9 to TRBJ1-1, with D unresolved. DNA of the CDR3: TGTGCCAGCGCCCCTGGTCTACAGACTGAAGCTTTCTTT. As protein: CASAPGLQTEAFF.